This T cell receptor (beta chain) is from a study of human T cells and chemical hapten exposure. On the study more broadly: Sensitization applied 2% DPC to about 2 cm by about 2 cm of upper inner arm skin. Chiefly female patients presented with alopecia areata, totalis or universalis. Variation in per-sample TCR yields came mainly from small pooled library volume differences. Overall study results and limits: Large CDR3 similarity clusters arose significantly more often from expanded TCRs than from controls.

MiXCR, run by TCRdb on the RACE reads, gives a single entry per CDR3 protein. The table has 65,000 to 80,000 distinct CDR3 sequences, about a tenth seen once; the top ten hold more than 1.1%. The CDR3 sequence is 14 residues long. Germline V gene data show CDR1 as SGHAT and CDR2 as FQNNGV. V lost 1 base to trimming and J lost 16 bases, with 20 bases between them. The time point here: patch test 1, 2 weeks after DPC sensitization. Specified treatment: therapeutic diphenylcyclopropenone sensitization with weekly scalp DPC. At least ten counts were recorded for this clonotype. The antigen remains undetermined.

Sequences were derived from whole blood, sampled in connection with sensitization to the hapten diphenylcyclopropenone (DPC). The chain recombines TRBV11-2 with TRBJ2-1; maybe TRBD2 (5 bases). This clonotype originated in a woman aged 50 to 60 with alopecia areata. Some clones in this sample may be carry-over from other donors' samples. The CDR3 sequence is CASSLGPDSVGYFF. DNA of the CDR3: TGTGCCAGCAGCTTAGGCCCGGATAGCGTTGGTTATTTCTTC.